This T cell receptor beta chain was retrieved from a study of CXCR3-negative and CXCR3-positive naive CD8 T cells. The study made its TRB cDNA libraries by 5' RACE, adding UMI labels. TCRdb re-called the 5' RACE reads; every CDR3 protein appears as one record, without DNA. This sample's table has about 94,000 distinct CDR3 sequences. The germline V gene encodes CDR1 MRHNA and CDR2 SNTAGT. The CDR3 runs 14 residues. A word on this clonotype: Its antigen is as yet unknown.

Whole-study findings and limits: Comparison of naive cells showed more hydrophobic TRB CDR3s in CXCR3-positive than in CXCR3-negative naive cells. Similar TRBV-TRBJ gene usage was seen in naive CXCR3-negative and CXCR3-positive cells, but not in memory cells. Memory CD8+ cells had much lower diversity, and both naive subsets had comparably high diversity.

Triplicate sorts of some 300,000 cells per CD8+ subset. The naive CD8+ gate required CD45RO-CCR7+CD27+CD95- phenotype. The V gene is TRBV6-4, the J gene TRBJ2-1; TCRdb indicates TRBD2, and absent DNA this call remains unverified. The sequencing input was naive CXCR3+ CD8+ T cells from blood. The subset is: CD45RO-CCR7+CD27+CD95- naive CD8+ T cells expressing CXCR3 (TNR3+). The clonotype was recovered from a human donor in good health. Some clones in this sample may be carry-over from other donors' samples. The CDR3 is CASSVSSEYNEQLF.